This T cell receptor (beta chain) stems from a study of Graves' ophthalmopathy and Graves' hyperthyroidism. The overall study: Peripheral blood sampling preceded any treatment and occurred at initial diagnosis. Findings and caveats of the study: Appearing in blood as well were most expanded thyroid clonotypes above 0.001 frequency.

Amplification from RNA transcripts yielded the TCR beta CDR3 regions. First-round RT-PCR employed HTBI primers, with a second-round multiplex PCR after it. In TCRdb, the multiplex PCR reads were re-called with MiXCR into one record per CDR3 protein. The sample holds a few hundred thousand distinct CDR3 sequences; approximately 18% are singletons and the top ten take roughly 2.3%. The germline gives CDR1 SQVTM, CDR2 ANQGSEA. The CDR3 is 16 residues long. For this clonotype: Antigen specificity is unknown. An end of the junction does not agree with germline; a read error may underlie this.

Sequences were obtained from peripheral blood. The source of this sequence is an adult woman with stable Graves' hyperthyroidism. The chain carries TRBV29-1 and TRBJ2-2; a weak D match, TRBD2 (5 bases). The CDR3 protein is CSVEVRQAPKPGELCF. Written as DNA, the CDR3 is TGCAGCGTTGAAGTACGGCAGGCTCCCAAACCCGGGGAGCTGTGTTTT.